This T cell receptor beta chain was identified during a study of blood T cells in healthy people across ages. The V gene's germline CDR1 is SEHNR and CDR2 FQNEAQ (reference sequence). The CDR3 runs to 13 residues. V lost 5 bases, J lost 8 bases, and 15 bases lay in between. PCR was performed a second time for about 7 to 11 cycles using a sample-barcoded 5' primer and a J-beta primer mix. TCRdb re-derived calls from the 5' RACE reads in MiXCR, one entry per CDR3 protein. Here the sample spans approximately 1,700,000 distinct CDR3 sequences, about 39% being singletons. The study, taken as a whole, reports: Shifts in expanded clonotypes may have been confounded by donor CMV status, which was unknown. With age, beta diversity per million T cells declined roughly linearly, significantly by 40. Both naive CD4+ cell counts and diversity were greater in long-lived donors than in aged donors.

This clonotype was counted a few times. Its antigen is as yet unknown. Total RNA was extracted at no less than 6 micrograms per sample. The source is a human donor in good health. Sequenced: blood. The gene calls are TRBV7-9 and TRBJ1-2; possible D gene TRBD1, 5 bases. The CDR3 loop reads CASSTQGAHGYTF. Written as DNA, the CDR3 is TGTGCCAGCAGCACTCAGGGTGCTCACGGCTACACCTTC.